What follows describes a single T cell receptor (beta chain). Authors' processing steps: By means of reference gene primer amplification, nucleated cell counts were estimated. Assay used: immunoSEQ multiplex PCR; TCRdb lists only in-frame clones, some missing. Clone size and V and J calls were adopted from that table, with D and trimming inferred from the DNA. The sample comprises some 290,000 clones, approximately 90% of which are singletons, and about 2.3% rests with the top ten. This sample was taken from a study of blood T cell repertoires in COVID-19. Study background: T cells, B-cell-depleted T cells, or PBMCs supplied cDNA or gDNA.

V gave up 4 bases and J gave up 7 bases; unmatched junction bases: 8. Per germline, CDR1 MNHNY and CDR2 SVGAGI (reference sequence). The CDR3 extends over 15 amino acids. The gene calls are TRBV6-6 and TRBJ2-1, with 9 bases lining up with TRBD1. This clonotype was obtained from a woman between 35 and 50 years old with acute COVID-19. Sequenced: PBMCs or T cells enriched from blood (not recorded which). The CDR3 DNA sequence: TGTGCCAGCAGTTCAAACAGGGGGCAATTGAATGAGCAGTTCTTC. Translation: CASSSNRGQLNEQFF.